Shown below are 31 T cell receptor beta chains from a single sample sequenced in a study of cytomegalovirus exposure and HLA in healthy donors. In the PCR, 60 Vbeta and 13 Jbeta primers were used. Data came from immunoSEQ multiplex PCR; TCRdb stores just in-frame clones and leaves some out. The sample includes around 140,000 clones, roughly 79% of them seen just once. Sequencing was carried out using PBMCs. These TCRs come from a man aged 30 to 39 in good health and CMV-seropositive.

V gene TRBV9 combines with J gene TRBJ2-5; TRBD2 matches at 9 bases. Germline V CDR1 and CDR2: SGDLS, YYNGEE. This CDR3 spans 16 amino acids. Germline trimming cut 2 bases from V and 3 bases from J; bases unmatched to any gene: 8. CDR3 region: CASSVRSSGGEETQYF. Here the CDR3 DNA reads TGTGCCAGCAGCGTCCGGAGTAGCGGGGGAGAAGAGACCCAGTACTTC.

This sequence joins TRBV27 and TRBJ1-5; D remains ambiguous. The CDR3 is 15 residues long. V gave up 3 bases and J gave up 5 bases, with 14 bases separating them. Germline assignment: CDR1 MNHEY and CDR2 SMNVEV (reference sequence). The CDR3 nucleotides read TGTGCCAGCAGTTTCAATTTTGGAGTAGATCAGCCCCAGCATTTT. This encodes CASSFNFGVDQPQHF.

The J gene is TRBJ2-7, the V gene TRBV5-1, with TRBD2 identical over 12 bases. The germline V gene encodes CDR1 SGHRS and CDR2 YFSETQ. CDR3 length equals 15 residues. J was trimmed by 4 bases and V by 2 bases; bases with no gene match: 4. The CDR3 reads CASSLTTSGGYEQYF. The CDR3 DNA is TGCGCCAGCAGCTTAACGACTAGCGGGGGATACGAGCAGTACTTC.

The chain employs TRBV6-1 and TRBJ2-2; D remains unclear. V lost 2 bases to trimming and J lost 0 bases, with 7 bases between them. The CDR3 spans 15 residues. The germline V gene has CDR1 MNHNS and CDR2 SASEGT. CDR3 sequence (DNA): TGTGCCAGCAGTGAATCGCTAACGAACACCGGGGAGCTGTTTTTT. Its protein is CASSESLTNTGELFF.

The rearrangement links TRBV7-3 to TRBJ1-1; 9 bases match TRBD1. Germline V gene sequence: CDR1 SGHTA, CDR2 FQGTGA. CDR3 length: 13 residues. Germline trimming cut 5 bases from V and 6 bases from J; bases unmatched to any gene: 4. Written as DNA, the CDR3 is TGTGCCAGCAGCCAGACAGGGGGGGCTGAAGCTTTCTTT. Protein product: CASSQTGGAEAFF.

CDR3: CASSLEVSRYEQYF. The DNA for the CDR3 is TGCGCCAGCAGCTTGGAAGTTAGCCGCTACGAGCAGTACTTC. J is TRBJ2-7 and V is TRBV5-1; D is unresolved. Trimming removed 0 bases from V and 3 bases from J, with 10 bases in between. Germline V gene sequence: CDR1 SGHRS, CDR2 YFSETQ. The CDR3 covers 14 residues. Variable domain in full (rest from reference TRBV5-1 and TRBJ2-7): KAGVTQTPRYLIKTRGQQVTLSCSPISGHRSVSWYQQTPGQGLQFLFEYFSETQRNKGNFPGRFSGRQFSNSRSEMNVSTLELGDSALYLCASSLEVSRYEQYFGPGTRLTVT.

CDR3 sequence (DNA): TGTGCCAGCAGCTTAGGGACTAATGAGCAGTTCTTC. This sequence encodes CASSLGTNEQFF. The rearrangement uses TRBV11-2 and TRBJ2-1; the D gene is possibly TRBD2 (5 bases). CDR1 and CDR2 (germline): SGHAT, FQNNGV. The CDR3 length is 12 residues. With 1 base removed from V and 7 bases from J, the gap between germline ends came to 5 bases.

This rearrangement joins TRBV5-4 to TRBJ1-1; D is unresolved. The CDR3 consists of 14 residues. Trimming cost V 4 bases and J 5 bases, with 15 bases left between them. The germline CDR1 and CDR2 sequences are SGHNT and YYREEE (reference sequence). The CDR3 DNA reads TGTGCCAGCAGCCGGACGAAAGGAGGGACTGAAGCTTTCTTT. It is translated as CASSRTKGGTEAFF.

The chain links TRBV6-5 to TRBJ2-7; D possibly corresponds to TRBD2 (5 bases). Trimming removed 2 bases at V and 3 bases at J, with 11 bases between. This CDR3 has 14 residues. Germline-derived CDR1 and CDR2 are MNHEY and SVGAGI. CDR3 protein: CASSYDGVGYEQYF. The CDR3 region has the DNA TGTGCCAGCAGTTACGACGGGGTCGGCTACGAGCAGTACTTC.

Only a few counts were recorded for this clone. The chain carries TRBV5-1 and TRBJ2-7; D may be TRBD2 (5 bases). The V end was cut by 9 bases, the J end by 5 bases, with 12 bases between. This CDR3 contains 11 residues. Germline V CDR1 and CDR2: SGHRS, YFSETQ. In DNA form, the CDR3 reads TGCGCCACCGCGCGGGTGAACGAGCAGTACTTC. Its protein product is CATARVNEQYF.

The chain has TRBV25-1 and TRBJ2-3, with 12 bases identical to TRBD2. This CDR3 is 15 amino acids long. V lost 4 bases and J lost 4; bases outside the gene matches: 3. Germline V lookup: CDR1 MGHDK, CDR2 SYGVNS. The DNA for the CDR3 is TGTGCCAGCAGTGCGACTAGCGGGAGATCAGATACGCAGTATTTT. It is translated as CASSATSGRSDTQYF.

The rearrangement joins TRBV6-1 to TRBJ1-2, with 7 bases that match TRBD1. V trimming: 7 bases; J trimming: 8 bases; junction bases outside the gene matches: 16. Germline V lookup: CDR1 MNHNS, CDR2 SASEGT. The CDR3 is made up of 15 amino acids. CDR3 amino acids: CASNKGIGGPGGYTF. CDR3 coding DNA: TGTGCCAGCAATAAGGGTATAGGGGGCCCGGGGGGCTACACCTTC.

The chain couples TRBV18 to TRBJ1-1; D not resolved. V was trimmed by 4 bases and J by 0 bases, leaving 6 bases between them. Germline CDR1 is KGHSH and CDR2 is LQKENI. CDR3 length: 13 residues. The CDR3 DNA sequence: TGTGCCAGCTCACGAGGGATGAACACTGAAGCTTTCTTT. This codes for CASSRGMNTEAFF. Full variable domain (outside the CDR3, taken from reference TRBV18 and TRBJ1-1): NAGVMQNPRHLVRRRGQEARLRCSPMKGHSHVYWYRQLPEEGLKFMVYLQKENIIDESGMPKERFSAEFPKEGPSILRIQQVVRGDSAAYFCASSRGMNTEAFFGQGTRLTVV.

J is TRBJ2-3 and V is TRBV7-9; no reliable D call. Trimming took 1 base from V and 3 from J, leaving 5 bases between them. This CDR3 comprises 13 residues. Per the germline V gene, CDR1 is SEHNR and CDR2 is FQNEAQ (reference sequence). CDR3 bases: TGTGCCAGCAGCTTAGTCGTGACAGATACGCAGTATTTT. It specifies CASSLVVTDTQYF. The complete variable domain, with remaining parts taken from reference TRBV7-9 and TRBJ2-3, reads DTGVSQNPRHKITKRGQNVTFRCDPISEHNRLYWYRQTLGQGPEFLTYFQNEAQLEKSRLLSDRFSAERPKGSFSTLEIQRTEQGDSAMYLCASSLVVTDTQYFGPGTRLTVL.

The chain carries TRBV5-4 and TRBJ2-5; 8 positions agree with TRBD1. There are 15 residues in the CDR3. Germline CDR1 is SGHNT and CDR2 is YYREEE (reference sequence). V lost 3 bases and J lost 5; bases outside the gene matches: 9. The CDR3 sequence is CASSSRQGLGETQYF. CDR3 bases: TGTGCCAGCAGCTCCAGACAGGGGTTGGGTGAGACCCAGTACTTC.

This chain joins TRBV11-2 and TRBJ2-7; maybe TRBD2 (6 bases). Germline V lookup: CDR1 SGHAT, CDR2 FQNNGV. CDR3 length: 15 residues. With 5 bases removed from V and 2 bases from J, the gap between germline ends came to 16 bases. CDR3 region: CASSPTGVATYEQYF. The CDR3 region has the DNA TGTGCCAGCAGCCCGACGGGGGTGGCGACCTACGAGCAGTACTTC.

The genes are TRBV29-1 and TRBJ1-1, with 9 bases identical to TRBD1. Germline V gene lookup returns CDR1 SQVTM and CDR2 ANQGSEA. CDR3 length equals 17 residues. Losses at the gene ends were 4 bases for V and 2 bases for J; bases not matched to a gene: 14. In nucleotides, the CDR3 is TGCAGCGTTGTCCACGGGACAGGGAGTACCGATAACACTGAAGCTTTCTTT. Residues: CSVVHGTGSTDNTEAFF.

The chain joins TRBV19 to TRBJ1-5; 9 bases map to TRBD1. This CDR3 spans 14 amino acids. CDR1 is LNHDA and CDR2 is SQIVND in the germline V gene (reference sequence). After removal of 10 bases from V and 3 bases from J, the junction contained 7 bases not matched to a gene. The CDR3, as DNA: TGTGCCACCCGGACAGGGGATCACAATCAGCCCCAGCATTTT. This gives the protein CATRTGDHNQPQHF. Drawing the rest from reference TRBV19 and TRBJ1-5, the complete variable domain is DGGITQSPKYLFRKEGQNVTLSCEQNLNHDAMYWYRQDPGQGLRLIYYSQIVNDFQKGDIAEGYSVSREKKESFPLTVTSAQKNPTAFYLCATRTGDHNQPQHFGDGTRLSIL.

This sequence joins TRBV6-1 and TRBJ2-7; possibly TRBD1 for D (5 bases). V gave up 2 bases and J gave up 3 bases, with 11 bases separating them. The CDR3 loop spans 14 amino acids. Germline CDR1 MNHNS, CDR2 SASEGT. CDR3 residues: CASSESPGFYEQYF. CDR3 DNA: TGTGCCAGCAGTGAATCACCAGGGTTCTACGAGCAGTACTTC.

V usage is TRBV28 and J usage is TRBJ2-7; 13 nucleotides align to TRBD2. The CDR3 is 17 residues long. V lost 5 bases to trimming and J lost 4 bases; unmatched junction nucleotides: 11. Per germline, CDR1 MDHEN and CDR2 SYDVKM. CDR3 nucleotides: TGTGCCAGCAGTCAGACTAGCGGGAGGAGAGGCCGATACGAGCAGTACTTC. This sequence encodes CASSQTSGRRGRYEQYF. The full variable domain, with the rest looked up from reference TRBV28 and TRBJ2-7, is DVKVTQSSRYLVKRTGEKVFLECVQDMDHENMFWYRQDPGLGLRLIYFSYDVKMKEKGDIPEGYSVSREKKERFSLILESASTNQTSMYLCASSQTSGRRGRYEQYFGPGTRLTVT.

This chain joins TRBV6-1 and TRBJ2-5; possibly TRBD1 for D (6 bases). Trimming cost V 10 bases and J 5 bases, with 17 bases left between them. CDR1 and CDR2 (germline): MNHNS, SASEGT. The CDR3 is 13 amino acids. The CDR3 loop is CATSLGGSETQYF. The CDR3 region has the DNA TGTGCCACCTCTTTAGGGGGTTCGGAGACCCAGTACTTC.

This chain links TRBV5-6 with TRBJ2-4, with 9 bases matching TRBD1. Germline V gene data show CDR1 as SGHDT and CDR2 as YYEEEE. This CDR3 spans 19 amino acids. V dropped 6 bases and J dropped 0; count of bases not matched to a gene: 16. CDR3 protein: CASTSRTGAGFQAKNIQYF. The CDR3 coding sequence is TGTGCCAGCACTAGCAGGACAGGGGCGGGCTTCCAAGCCAAAAACATTCAGTACTTC.

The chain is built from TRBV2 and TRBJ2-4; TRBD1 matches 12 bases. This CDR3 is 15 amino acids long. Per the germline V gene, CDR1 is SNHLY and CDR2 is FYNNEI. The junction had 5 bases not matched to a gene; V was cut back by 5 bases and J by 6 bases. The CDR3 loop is CASSWDRGHGNIQYF. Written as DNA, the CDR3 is TGTGCCAGCAGTTGGGACAGGGGGCACGGAAACATTCAGTACTTC.

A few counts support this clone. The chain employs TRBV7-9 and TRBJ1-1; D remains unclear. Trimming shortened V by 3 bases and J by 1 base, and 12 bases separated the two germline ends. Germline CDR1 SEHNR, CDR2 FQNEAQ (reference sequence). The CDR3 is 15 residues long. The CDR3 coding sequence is TGTGCCAGCAGCTTCCGGGAAAGTGGGAACACTGAAGCTTTCTTT. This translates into CASSFRESGNTEAFF.

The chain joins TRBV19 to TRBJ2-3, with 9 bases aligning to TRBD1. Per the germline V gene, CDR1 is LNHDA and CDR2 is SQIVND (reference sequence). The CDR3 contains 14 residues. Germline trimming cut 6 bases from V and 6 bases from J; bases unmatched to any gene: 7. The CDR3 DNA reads TGTGCCAGTAGGGACAGGGGTCAATACGATACGCAGTATTTT. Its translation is CASRDRGQYDTQYF.

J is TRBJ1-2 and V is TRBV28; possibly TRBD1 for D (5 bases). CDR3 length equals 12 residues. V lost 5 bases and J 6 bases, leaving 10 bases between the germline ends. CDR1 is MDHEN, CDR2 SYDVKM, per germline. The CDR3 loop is CASSPTGDGYTF. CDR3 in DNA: TGTGCCAGCAGTCCCACGGGGGATGGCTACACCTTC.

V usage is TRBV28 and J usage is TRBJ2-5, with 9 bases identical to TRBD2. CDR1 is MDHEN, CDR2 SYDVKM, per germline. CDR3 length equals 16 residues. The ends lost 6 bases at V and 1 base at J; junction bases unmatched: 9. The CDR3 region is CASSPVAGGPQETQYF. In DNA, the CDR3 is TGTGCCAGCAGCCCCGTGGCGGGAGGGCCCCAAGAGACCCAGTACTTC.

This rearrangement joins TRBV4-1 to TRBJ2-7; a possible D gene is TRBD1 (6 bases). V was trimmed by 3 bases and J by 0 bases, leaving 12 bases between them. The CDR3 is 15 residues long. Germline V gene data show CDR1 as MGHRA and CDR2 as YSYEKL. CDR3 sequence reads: CASSQGTPASYEQYF. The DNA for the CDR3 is TGCGCCAGCAGCCAGGGGACACCAGCCTCCTACGAGCAGTACTTC.

CDR3 nucleotide sequence: TGTGCCTGGAGTAAGAACAGGATGAATCAGCCCCAGCATTTT. This codes for CAWSKNRMNQPQHF. The chain is built from TRBV30 and TRBJ1-5; the D gene is possibly TRBD1 (5 bases). Germline V gives CDR1 GTSNPN, CDR2 SVGIG (reference sequence). V was trimmed by 2 bases and J by 4 bases, leaving 12 bases between them. The CDR3 is 14 residues long.

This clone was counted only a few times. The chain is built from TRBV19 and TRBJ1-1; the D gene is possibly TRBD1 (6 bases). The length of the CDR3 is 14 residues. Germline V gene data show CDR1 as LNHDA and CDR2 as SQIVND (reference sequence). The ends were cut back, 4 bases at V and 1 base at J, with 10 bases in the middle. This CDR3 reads CASSNRGTNTEAFF. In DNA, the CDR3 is TGTGCCAGTAGTAATAGGGGGACGAACACTGAAGCTTTCTTT.

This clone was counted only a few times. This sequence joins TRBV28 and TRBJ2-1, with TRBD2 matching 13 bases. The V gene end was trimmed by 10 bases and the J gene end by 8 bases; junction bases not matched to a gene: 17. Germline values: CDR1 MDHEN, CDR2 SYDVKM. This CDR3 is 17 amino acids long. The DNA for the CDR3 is TGTGCCACCAGGCCCCTGGGCACTAGCGGGGGGGGGTATGAGCAGTTCTTC. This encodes CATRPLGTSGGGYEQFF.